Listed below are T cell receptor beta chains from one sample, sequenced in a study of shared clonotypes between healthy human individuals. The repertoire was sequenced with immunoSEQ multiplex PCR; TCRdb's copy has only in-frame clones and lacks some. The table shows hundreds of thousands of clones, with roughly three quarters occurring only once. What was sequenced was PBMCs. These receptors came from a woman between 40 and 50 years old in good health. Some clones in this sample may be carry-over from other donors' samples. Each CDR3 is given with its conserved first and last residue. Fields, in order: D gene, J gene, clone size, V gene, CDR3 protein, CDR3 DNA. A D gene is named only where the DNA matches it firmly. For some rows the clone size is stated as once, few or many, or as a class when expanded; others skip it.

D gene: TRBD2
J gene: TRBJ2-7
clone size: .
V gene: TRBV7-9
CDR3 protein: CASSPRTSGNEQYF
CDR3 DNA: TGTGCCAGCAGCCCCCGGACTAGCGGAAACGAGCAGTACTTC

D gene: .
J gene: TRBJ1-1
clone size: .
V gene: TRBV21-1
CDR3 protein: CASSKENTEAFF
CDR3 DNA: TGTGCCAGCAGCAAAGAGAACACTGAAGCTTTCTTT

D gene: .
J gene: TRBJ1-1
clone size: few
V gene: TRBV14
CDR3 protein: CASSQRASAREAFF
CDR3 DNA: TGTGCCAGCAGCCAGCGGGCCTCGGCCCGTGAAGCTTTCTTT

D gene: TRBD2
J gene: TRBJ2-3
clone size: few
V gene: TRBV11-2
CDR3 protein: CASSSSGGSGTYTDTQYF
CDR3 DNA: TGTGCCAGCAGCTCTAGTGGGGGGAGCGGGACCTACACAGATACGCAGTATTTT

D gene: .
J gene: TRBJ2-3
clone size: once
V gene: TRBV11-2
CDR3 protein: CASSWERTFTDTQYF
CDR3 DNA: TGTGCCAGCAGCTGGGAACGGACCTTCACAGATACGCAGTATTTT

D gene: .
J gene: TRBJ2-2
clone size: many
V gene: TRBV6-4
CDR3 protein: CASSPVGLDTGELFF
CDR3 DNA: TGTGCCAGCAGCCCGGTTGGTTTGGACACCGGGGAGCTGTTTTTT

D gene: .
J gene: TRBJ2-7
clone size: .
V gene: TRBV19
CDR3 protein: CASSIRAGHSYEQYF
CDR3 DNA: TGTGCCAGTAGTATTCGGGCAGGGCACTCCTACGAGCAGTACTTC

D gene: TRBD1
J gene: TRBJ2-5
clone size: .
V gene: TRBV7-9
CDR3 protein: CASSFALQGGGTQYF
CDR3 DNA: TGTGCCAGCAGCTTCGCCCTGCAAGGGGGCGGGACCCAGTACTTC

D gene: TRBD1
J gene: TRBJ2-5
clone size: .
V gene: TRBV5-1
CDR3 protein: CASGSTGGGETQYF
CDR3 DNA: TGCGCCAGCGGCTCGACAGGGGGCGGTGAGACCCAGTACTTC

D gene: .
J gene: TRBJ1-2
clone size: .
V gene: TRBV29-1
CDR3 protein: CSVVPGTGRLGYTF
CDR3 DNA: TGCAGCGTCGTCCCCGGGACGGGCCGTTTGGGCTACACCTTC

D gene: .
J gene: TRBJ1-4
clone size: .
V gene: TRBV5-8
CDR3 protein: CASSLELSFNEKLFF
CDR3 DNA: TGTGCCAGCAGCTTGGAGCTCAGCTTTAATGAAAAACTGTTTTTT

D gene: .
J gene: TRBJ2-7
clone size: .
V gene: TRBV18
CDR3 protein: CASSRAYRDEQYF
CDR3 DNA: TGTGCCAGCTCGAGAGCGTACCGGGACGAGCAGTACTTC

D gene: TRBD2
J gene: TRBJ2-3
clone size: once
V gene: TRBV7-9
CDR3 protein: CASSSTPFELAGDTQYF
CDR3 DNA: TGTGCCAGCAGTTCTACCCCTTTCGAACTAGCGGGAGATACGCAGTATTTT

D gene: .
J gene: TRBJ2-2
clone size: .
V gene: TRBV7-7
CDR3 protein: CASSLRYTGELFF
CDR3 DNA: TGTGCTAGCAGCTTGCGGTACACCGGGGAGCTGTTTTTT

D gene: TRBD1
J gene: TRBJ2-7
clone size: .
V gene: TRBV6-1
CDR3 protein: CASMPGTVTYEQYF
CDR3 DNA: TGTGCCAGCATGCCCGGGACAGTCACCTACGAGCAGTACTTC

D gene: .
J gene: TRBJ2-1
clone size: .
V gene: TRBV7-2
CDR3 protein: CASSLGTQGEQFF
CDR3 DNA: TGTGCCAGCAGCTTAGGGACCCAGGGTGAGCAGTTCTTC

D gene: .
J gene: TRBJ2-4
clone size: .
V gene: TRBV5-4
CDR3 protein: CASSLGGAAKNIQYF
CDR3 DNA: TGTGCCAGCAGCTTGGGAGGGGCCGCCAAAAACATTCAGTACTTC

D gene: .
J gene: TRBJ2-4
clone size: .
V gene: TRBV5-1
CDR3 protein: CASSLGYAKNIQYF
CDR3 DNA: TGCGCCAGCAGCTTGGGTTACGCCAAAAACATTCAGTACTTC

D gene: .
J gene: TRBJ2-1
clone size: .
V gene: TRBV10-2
CDR3 protein: CASSESDRSSYNEQFF
CDR3 DNA: TGCGCCAGCAGTGAGTCAGACAGGAGCTCCTACAATGAGCAGTTCTTC

D gene: TRBD2
J gene: TRBJ2-3
clone size: .
V gene: TRBV7-3
CDR3 protein: CASSPLAGDTDTQYF
CDR3 DNA: TGTGCCAGCAGCCCCCTAGCGGGCGACACAGATACGCAGTATTTT

D gene: TRBD1
J gene: TRBJ2-3
clone size: .
V gene: TRBV30
CDR3 protein: CASRDRGADTQYF
CDR3 DNA: TGTGCCTCTCGGGACAGGGGGGCAGATACGCAGTATTTT

D gene: TRBD2
J gene: TRBJ2-3
clone size: .
V gene: TRBV4-3
CDR3 protein: CASSQDRGGELDTDAQYF
CDR3 DNA: TGCGCCAGCAGCCAAGATCGGGGGGGGGAGTTAGATACAGATGCGCAGTATTTT

D gene: .
J gene: TRBJ2-1
clone size: once
V gene: TRBV6-6
CDR3 protein: CASSYWGDRRDEQFF
CDR3 DNA: TGTGCCAGCAGTTACTGGGGGGACAGAAGGGATGAGCAGTTCTTC

D gene: .
J gene: TRBJ2-5
clone size: .
V gene: TRBV9
CDR3 protein: CASSVRTGLGETQYF
CDR3 DNA: TGTGCCAGCAGCGTCCGCACGGGACTGGGTGAGACCCAGTACTTC